The sequence of this T cell receptor (beta chain) was determined in a study of response to subunit inactivated influenza vaccine. This CDR3 contains 12 residues. Trimming stripped 5 bases from V and 3 bases from J, with 7 bases between. CDR1 is MNHEY and CDR2 is SVGEGT in the germline V gene. TCRdb re-called the RT-PCR reads with MiXCR, one entry per CDR3 protein. The sample has roughly 700,000 distinct CDR3 sequences, less than 20% seen once. This clonotype has a handful of counts. What it binds is unknown. Study results and caveats: After each seasonal influenza vaccination, few new T cells are recruited, the authors suggested.

The sequencing here drew on PBMCs from blood, taken 12 days after vaccination. The V call is TRBV6-2 or TRBV6-3, the J call TRBJ1-2; D unclear. The TCR sequence derives from a man aged 50 or older who received an inactivated influenza vaccine. This CDR3 is CASSLPDYGYTF. CDR3 nucleotides: TGTGCCAGCAGTCTACCGGACTATGGCTACACCTTC.